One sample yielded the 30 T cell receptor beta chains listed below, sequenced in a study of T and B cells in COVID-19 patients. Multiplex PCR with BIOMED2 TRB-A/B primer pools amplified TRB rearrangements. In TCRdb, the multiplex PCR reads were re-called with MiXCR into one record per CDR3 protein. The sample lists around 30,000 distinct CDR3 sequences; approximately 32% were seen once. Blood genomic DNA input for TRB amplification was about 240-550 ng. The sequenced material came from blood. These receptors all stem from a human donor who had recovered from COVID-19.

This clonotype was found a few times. The CDR3 reads CASSGRTGRTYEQYF. CDR3 sequence (DNA): TGTGCCAGCAGTGGTCGGACAGGGCGGACCTACGAGCAGTACTTC. The rearrangement joins TRBV6-5 to TRBJ2-7, with 8 bases identical to TRBD1. Germline assignment: CDR1 MNHEY and CDR2 SVGAGI. There are 15 residues in the CDR3. V shed 5 bases, J shed 2 bases, and the junction held 8 bases outside the gene matches.

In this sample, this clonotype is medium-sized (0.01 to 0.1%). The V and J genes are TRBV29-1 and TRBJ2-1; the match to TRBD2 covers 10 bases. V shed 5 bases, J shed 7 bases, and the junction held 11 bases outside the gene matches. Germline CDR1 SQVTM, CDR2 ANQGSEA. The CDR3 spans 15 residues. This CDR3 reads CSVNPAGGHRNEQFF. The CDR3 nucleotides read TGCAGCGTTAACCCAGCGGGAGGGCATCGGAATGAGCAGTTCTTC.

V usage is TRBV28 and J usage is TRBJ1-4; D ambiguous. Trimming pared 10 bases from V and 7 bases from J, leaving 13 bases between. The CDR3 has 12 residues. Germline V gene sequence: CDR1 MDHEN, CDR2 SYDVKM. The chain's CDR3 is CAKPGEGEKLFF. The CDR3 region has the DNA TGTGCCAAGCCGGGCGAGGGTGAAAAACTGTTTTTT.

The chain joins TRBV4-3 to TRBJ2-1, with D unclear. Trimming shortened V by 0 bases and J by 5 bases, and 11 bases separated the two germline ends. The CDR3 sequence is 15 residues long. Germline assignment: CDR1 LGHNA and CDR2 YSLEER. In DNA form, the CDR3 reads TGCGCCAGCAGCCAAGAATCAGGACGGAACAATGAGCAGTTCTTC. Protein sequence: CASSQESGRNNEQFF.

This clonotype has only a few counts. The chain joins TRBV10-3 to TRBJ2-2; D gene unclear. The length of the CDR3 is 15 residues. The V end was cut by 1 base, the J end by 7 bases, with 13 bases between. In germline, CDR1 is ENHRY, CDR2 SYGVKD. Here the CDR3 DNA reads TGTGCCATCAGTGAGTTCAAGTGGGATATCGGGGAGCTGTTTTTT. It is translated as CAISEFKWDIGELFF.

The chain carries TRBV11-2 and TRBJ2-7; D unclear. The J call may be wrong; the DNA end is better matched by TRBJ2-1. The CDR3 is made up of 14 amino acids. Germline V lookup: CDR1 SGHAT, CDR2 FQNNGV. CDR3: CASSLELSNNEQFF. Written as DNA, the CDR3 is TGTGCCAGCAGCTTGGAACTAAGTAACAATGAGCAGTTCTTC.

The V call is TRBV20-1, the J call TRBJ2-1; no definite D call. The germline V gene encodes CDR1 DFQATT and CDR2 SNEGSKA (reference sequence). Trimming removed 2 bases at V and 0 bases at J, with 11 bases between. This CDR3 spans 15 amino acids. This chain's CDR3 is CSARPSRRSYNEQFF. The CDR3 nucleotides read TGCAGTGCTAGACCGAGCCGACGCTCCTACAATGAGCAGTTCTTC.

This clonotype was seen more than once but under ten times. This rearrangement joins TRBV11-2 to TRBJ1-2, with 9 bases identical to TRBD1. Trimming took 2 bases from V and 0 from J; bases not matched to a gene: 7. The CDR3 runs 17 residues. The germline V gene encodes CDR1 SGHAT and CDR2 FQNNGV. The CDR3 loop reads CASSLTGTGLTNYGYTF. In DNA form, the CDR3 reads TGTGCCAGCAGCTTAACCGGGACAGGGCTTACTAACTATGGCTACACCTTC.

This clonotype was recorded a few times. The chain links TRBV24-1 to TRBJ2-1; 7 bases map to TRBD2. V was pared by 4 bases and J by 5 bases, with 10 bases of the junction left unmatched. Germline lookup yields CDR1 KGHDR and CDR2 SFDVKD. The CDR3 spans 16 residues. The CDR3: CATSDSSGTTDNEQFF. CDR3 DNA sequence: TGTGCCACCAGTGACTCTTCCGGGACTACCGACAATGAGCAGTTCTTC.

CDR3 bases: TGTGCCAGCTCACTCTCGCGGAGGTTGGAGACCCAGTACTTC. This translates into CASSLSRRLETQYF. The chain couples TRBV18 to TRBJ2-5; TRBD2 is a possible D gene (5 bases). V was trimmed by 4 bases and J by 5 bases, leaving 14 bases between them. Looked up from germline, CDR1 is KGHSH and CDR2 is LQKENI. The CDR3 sequence is 14 residues long.

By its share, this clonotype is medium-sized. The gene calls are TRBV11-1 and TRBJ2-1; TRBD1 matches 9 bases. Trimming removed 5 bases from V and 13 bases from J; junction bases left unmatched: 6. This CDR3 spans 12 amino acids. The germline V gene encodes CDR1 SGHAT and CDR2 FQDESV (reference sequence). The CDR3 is CASSIRQGGQFF. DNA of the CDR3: TGTGCCAGCAGCATTCGACAGGGGGGTCAGTTCTTC.

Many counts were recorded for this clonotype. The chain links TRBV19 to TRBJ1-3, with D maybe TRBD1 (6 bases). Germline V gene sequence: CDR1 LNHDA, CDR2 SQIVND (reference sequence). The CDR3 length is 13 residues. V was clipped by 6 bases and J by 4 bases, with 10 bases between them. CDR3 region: CASRPGAGNTIYF. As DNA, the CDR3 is TGTGCCAGTAGGCCAGGGGCGGGAAACACCATATATTTT. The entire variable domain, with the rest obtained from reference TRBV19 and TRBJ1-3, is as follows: DGGITQSPKYLFRKEGQNVTLSCEQNLNHDAMYWYRQDPGQGLRLIYYSQIVNDFQKGDIAEGYSVSREKKESFPLTVTSAQKNPTAFYLCASRPGAGNTIYFGEGSWLTVV.

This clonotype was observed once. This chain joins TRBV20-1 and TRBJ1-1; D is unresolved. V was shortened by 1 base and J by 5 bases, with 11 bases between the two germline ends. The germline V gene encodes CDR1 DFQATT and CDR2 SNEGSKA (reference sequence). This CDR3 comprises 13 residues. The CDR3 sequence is CSARALLGTEAFF. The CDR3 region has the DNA TGCAGTGCTAGAGCCTTACTCGGAACTGAAGCTTTCTTT.

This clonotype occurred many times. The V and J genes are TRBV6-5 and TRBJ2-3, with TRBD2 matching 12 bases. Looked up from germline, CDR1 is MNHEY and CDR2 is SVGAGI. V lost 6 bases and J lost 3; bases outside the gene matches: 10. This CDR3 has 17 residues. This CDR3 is CASRRTSGNVPTDTQYF. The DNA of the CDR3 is TGTGCCAGCAGGAGGACTAGCGGGAACGTCCCGACAGATACGCAGTATTTT.

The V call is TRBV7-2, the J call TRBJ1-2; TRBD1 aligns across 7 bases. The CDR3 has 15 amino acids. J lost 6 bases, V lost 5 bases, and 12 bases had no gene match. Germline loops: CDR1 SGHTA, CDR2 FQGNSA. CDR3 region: CASSATGVLRDGYTF. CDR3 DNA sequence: TGTGCCAGCAGCGCAACAGGGGTCTTACGAGATGGCTACACCTTC. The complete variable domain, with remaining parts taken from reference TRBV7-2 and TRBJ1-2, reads GAGVSQSPSNKVTEKGKDVELRCDPISGHTALYWYRQSLGQGLEFLIYFQGNSAPDKSGLPSDRFSAERTGGSVSTLTIQRTQQEDSAVYLCASSATGVLRDGYTFGSGTRLTVV.

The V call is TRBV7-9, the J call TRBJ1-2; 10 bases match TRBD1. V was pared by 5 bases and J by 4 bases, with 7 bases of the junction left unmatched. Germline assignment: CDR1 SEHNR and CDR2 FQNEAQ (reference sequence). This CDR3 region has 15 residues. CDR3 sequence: CASSPGTGDGYGYTF. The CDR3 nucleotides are TGTGCCAGCAGCCCCGGGACAGGGGATGGCTATGGCTACACCTTC.

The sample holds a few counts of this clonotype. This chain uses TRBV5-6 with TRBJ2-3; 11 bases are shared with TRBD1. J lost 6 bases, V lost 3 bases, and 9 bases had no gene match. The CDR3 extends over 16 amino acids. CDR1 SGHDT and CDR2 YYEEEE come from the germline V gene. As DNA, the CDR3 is TGTGCCAGCAGCTCCGGACAGGGGGCACTTTCGGATACGCAGTATTTT. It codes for CASSSGQGALSDTQYF.

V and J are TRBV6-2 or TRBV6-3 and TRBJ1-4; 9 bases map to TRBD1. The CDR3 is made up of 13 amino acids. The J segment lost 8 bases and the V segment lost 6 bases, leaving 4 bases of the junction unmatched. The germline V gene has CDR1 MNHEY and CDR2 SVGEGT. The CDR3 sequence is CASRLDRGEKLFF. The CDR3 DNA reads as TGTGCCAGCAGACTGGACAGGGGAGAAAAACTGTTTTTT.

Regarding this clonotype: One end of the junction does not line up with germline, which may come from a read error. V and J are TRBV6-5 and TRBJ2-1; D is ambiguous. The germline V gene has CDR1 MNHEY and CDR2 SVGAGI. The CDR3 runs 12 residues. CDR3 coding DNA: TGTGCCAGCAGGGGAATAGGAGATGACCAGTTCTTC. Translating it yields CASRGIGDDQFF.

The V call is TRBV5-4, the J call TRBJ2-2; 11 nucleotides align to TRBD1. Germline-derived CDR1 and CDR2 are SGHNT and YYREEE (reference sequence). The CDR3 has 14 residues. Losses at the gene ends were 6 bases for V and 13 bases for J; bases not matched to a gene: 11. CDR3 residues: CASTRDRGYLGLFF. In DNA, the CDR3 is TGTGCCAGCACCAGGGACAGGGGGTACCTCGGGCTGTTTTTT.

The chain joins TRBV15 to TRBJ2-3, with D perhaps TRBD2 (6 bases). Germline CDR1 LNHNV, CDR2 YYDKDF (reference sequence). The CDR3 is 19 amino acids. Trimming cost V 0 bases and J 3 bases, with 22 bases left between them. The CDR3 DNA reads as TGTGCCACCAGCAGAGATAAAAAGGGCGTTCGGGAGCCAACAGATACGCAGTATTTT. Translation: CATSRDKKGVREPTDTQYF.

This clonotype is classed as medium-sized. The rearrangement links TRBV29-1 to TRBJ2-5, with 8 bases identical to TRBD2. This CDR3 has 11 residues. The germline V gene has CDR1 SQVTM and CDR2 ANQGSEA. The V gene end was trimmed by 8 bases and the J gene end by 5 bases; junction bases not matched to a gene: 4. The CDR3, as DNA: TGCAGCTTACGCGGGGGGGAGACCCAGTACTTC. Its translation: CSLRGGETQYF.

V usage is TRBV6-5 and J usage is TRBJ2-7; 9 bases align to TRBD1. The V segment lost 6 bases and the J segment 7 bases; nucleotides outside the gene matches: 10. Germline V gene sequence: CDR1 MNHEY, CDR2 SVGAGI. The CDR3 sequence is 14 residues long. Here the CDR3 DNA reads TGTGCCAGCAGATCACCGGGACAGGGAGGTGAGCAGTACTTC. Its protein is CASRSPGQGGEQYF.

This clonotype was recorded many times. CDR3 in amino acids: CASSSASYEQYF. The CDR3 DNA sequence: TGTGCCAGCAGCTCCGCTTCCTACGAGCAGTACTTC. V is TRBV5-4 and J is TRBJ2-7; D unresolved. Germline V gene lookup returns CDR1 SGHNT and CDR2 YYREEE (reference sequence). The CDR3 is 12 amino acids. Trimming pared 3 bases from V and 1 base from J, leaving 5 bases between.

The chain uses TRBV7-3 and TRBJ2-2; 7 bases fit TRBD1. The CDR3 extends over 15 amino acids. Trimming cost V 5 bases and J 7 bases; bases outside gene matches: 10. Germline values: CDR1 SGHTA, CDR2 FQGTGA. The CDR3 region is CASSDPGQMSGELFF. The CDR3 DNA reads TGTGCCAGCAGCGATCCGGGACAGATGAGCGGGGAGCTGTTTTTT.

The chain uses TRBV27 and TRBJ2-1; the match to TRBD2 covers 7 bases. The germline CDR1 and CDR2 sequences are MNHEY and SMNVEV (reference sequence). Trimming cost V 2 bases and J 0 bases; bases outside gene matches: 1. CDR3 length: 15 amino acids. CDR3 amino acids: CASSLQRDSYNEQFF. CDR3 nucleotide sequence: TGTGCCAGCAGTTTACAGCGGGACTCCTACAATGAGCAGTTCTTC.

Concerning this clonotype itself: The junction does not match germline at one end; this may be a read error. CDR3 coding DNA: TGCGCCAGCAGTGAGAGCCTAGCGGGAGCATACGAGCAGTACTTC. Translation: CASSESLAGAYEQYF. This chain uses TRBV10-3 with TRBJ2-7; 10 bases line up with TRBD2. The CDR3 is 15 amino acids. Germline CDR1 and CDR2: ENHRY and SYGVKD.

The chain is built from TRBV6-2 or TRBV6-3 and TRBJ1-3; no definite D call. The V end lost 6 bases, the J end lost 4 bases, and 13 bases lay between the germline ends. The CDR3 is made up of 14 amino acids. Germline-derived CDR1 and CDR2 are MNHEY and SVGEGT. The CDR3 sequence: CASRNGDFGNTIYF. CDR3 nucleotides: TGTGCCAGCAGGAACGGAGATTTCGGAAACACCATATATTTT.

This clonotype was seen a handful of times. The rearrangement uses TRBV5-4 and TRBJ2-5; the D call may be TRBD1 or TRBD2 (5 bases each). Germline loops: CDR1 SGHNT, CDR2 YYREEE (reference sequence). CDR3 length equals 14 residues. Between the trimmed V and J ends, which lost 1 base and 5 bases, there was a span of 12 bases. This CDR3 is CASSLRGVFETQYF. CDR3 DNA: TGTGCCAGCAGCTTGAGGGGAGTGTTCGAGACCCAGTACTTC.

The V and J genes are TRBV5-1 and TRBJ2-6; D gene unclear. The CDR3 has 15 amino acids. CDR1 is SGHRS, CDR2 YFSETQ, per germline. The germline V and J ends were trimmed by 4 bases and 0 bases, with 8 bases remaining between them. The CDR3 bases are TGCGCCAGCAGCCCTTTGGGCTCTGGGGCCAACGTCCTGACTTTC. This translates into CASSPLGSGANVLTF.